The rows below give T cell receptor beta chains drawn from one sample of a study of blood T cell repertoires in COVID-19. This table comes from immunoSEQ multiplex PCR, and its TCRdb copy is limited to in-frame clones, with some not included. This table has about 220,000 clones, approximately 80% appearing once. The sequencing input was peripheral blood. These receptors all stem from a human donor in a cohort sampled during active COVID-19. CDR3s include the opening cysteine and the closing phenylalanine or tryptophan.

CDR3 length,J gene,V gene,CDR3 protein
16,TRBJ2-1,TRBV7-2,CASSPAGLRGYNEQFF
13,TRBJ1-6,TRBV5-6,CASSLATGTGVHF
13,TRBJ2-7,TRBV3-1/TRBV3-2,CASSQVRGEEQYF
18,TRBJ1-1,TRBV24-1,CATSDLQQGTRRATEAFF
15,TRBJ2-3,TRBV5-1,CASSPGTSGGDTQYF
15,TRBJ1-5,TRBV6-6,CASRSPGTGGQPQHF
14,TRBJ1-2,TRBV6-6,CASSIVYEGYGYTF
16,TRBJ1-6,TRBV5-1,CASSLEGQGANSPLHF
16,TRBJ2-7,TRBV7-2,CASSSQAGVLETEQYF
17,TRBJ1-2,TRBV3-1/TRBV3-2,CASKRQGGRSQLYGYTF
15,TRBJ2-1,TRBV11-1,CASSPRGWNYNEQFF
14,TRBJ1-5,TRBV28,CASRGGLSNQPQHF
15,TRBJ2-1,TRBV6-1,CASSEGGLAGPEQFF
17,TRBJ2-3,TRBV24-1,CATSDALRLAGGDTQYF
13,TRBJ1-5,TRBV29-1,CSVEQGVNQPQHF
15,TRBJ2-7,TRBV4-2,CASSQGGMNPYEQYF
19,TRBJ1-4,TRBV6-2/TRBV6-3,CASSYSPYKPDRADEKLFF
17,TRBJ1-2,TRBV10-3,CAISGRAGSRLNYGYTF
15,TRBJ2-2,TRBV7-2,CASSLRPRGTGELFF
16,TRBJ2-3,TRBV5-4,CASSLARLAGADTQYF
15,TRBJ2-4,TRBV7-9,CASTLYTDTKNIQYF
18,TRBJ2-4,TRBV28,CASSPPGGGGLAKNIQYF
10,TRBJ1-1,TRBV28,CASSERKAFF
15,TRBJ2-1,TRBV6-5,CASRPGQGVANEQFF
15,TRBJ2-1,TRBV19,CASSFRRERGNEQFF
13,TRBJ1-2,TRBV2,CASSEETEYGYTF
12,TRBJ2-7,TRBV28,CASSLNFLEQYF
13,TRBJ2-1,TRBV2,CASGVLGGDEQFF
14,TRBJ2-7,TRBV29-1,CSALAPGLAYEQYF
16,TRBJ2-1,TRBV10-3,CAISDRGRVGYNEQFF
14,TRBJ2-3,TRBV2,CASSRGGSTDTQYF
14,TRBJ1-5,TRBV19,CASTTTGGRQPQHF
12,TRBJ2-3,TRBV7-9,CASSLGVDTQYF
19,TRBJ2-1,TRBV5-4,CASSLATRLAGGLYNEQFF
14,TRBJ2-3,TRBV7-9,CASSQQLSTDTQYF
14,TRBJ1-1,TRBV27,CASSLYTSNTEAFF
16,TRBJ2-5,TRBV21-1,CASSGHGQNPQETQYF
14,TRBJ2-3,TRBV11-2,CASSGGVRTDTQYF
19,TRBJ2-3,TRBV3-1/TRBV3-2,CASSQAGTSGRAGTDTQYF
16,TRBJ2-1,TRBV27,CASSSDRGQSYNEQFF